What follows is one TCR beta chain and its context. These data originate in a study of blood T cell repertoires in COVID-19. Overall study: There were acute and convalescent COVID-19 samples, and they came from the United States, Italy and Spain. PBMCs, B-cell-depleted T cells, or T cells were the source of the cDNA or gDNA that made up the material.

Original processing methods: Reference gene primers were amplified, and this amplification served to estimate nucleated cell counts. TCRdb keeps only in-frame clones here, not all; method: immunoSEQ multiplex PCR. V and J calls and clone size are as listed in that table; D and trimming were resolved from the DNA. The repertoire holds about 260,000 clones, with almost 85% as singletons. The sample taken for sequencing was peripheral blood. The receptor was derived from a woman aged 80 or over with acute or convalescent COVID-19.

DNA for the CDR3: TGTGCCAGCAGCCTTTCCCTTTCTGAAGCTTTCTTT. Amino acid sequence: CASSLSLSEAFF. This chain connects TRBV28 to TRBJ1-1, with D unresolved. The CDR3 is 12 residues long. The V end lost 6 bases, the J end lost 6 bases, and 11 bases lay between the germline ends. The germline V gene has CDR1 MDHEN and CDR2 SYDVKM. The whole variable domain, filled in from reference TRBV28 and TRBJ1-1, reads DVKVTQSSRYLVKRTGEKVFLECVQDMDHENMFWYRQDPGLGLRLIYFSYDVKMKEKGDIPEGYSVSREKKERFSLILESASTNQTSMYLCASSLSLSEAFFGQGTRLTVV.